This TCR beta chain was found in a study of blood T cell repertoires in COVID-19 (dated by TCRdb to the early 2020s). Concerning the study at large: Samples covering the acute and convalescent phases of COVID-19 were provided by collaborators in the United States, Italy and Spain. The prospective study material was composed of cDNA or gDNA derived from T cells, B-cell-depleted T cells, or PBMCs. The dataset comprised deeply sampled blood TCRbeta repertoires from subjects exposed to, actively infected with, or recovered from COVID-19. The repertoires were made available in a free public database intended to serve as a resource for research on the immune response to SARS-CoV-2. Samples were obtained from the ongoing ImmuneRACE study (first 160 participants) and from about 1,300 subjects provided by 6 global collaborators. The sample metadata nearly always contained a de-identified subject ID, COVID-19 status, age in years and sex. Where HLA class I and class II types were available, the types were taken from metadata supplied by the sample provider, not from assay-based typing.

One collaborating source in Seattle enrolled patients during active infection and followed them longitudinally through the course of disease. The collaborating institutions used their own protocols to collect whole blood in K2EDTA tubes. Collaborator samples were shipped for TCRbeta analysis as frozen whole blood, isolated PBMCs, or DNA extracted from either sample type. What the research found in general, with its limitations: Clinical and demographic metadata were provided uncurated, with the amount varying by source and participant.

In the case of this clone: No cognate antigen has been identified for it. Base qualities are not at hand, and no much larger clone is one base apart.

TCRbeta CDR3 regions were amplified from genomic DNA by means of the immunoSEQ Assay, a bias-controlled multiplex PCR. On the authors' methods: Nucleated cell counts per sample were estimated from amplification of reference gene primers within the assay. Sequence reads were collapsed and filtered to measure the absolute abundance of every unique TCRbeta CDR3 rearrangement. Productive Simpson clonality was computed per sample as the square root of Simpson's diversity index over productive rearrangements. TCRdb mirrors the immuneACCESS table, restricted to in-frame sequences. Some clones are absent from its copies; in checked studies, under half trace to an unresolved V gene, and the reason for the others is unknown. The DNA gave D and trimming, while V, J and clone size come from that table. Across this sample there are more than 200,000 clones, with 70% to 90% seen only once. The ten top clones hold under 3.5% of the sample.

The germline V end is reduced by 5 bases and the J end by 2 bases; junction bases left unmatched: 16. The CDR3 starts with the cysteine, ends with the phenylalanine, and has 19 residues. Only the CDR3 DNA stays, 57 bases, in frame from base 1. CDR1 is given as SSHAT and CDR2 as FNYEAQ, both from the germline V gene (reference sequence). Sequencing input: peripheral blood. Recombination joined TRBV7-7 with TRBJ2-5, with 11 bases aligning to TRBD2. The TCR was taken from a man aged 25-40 years with COVID-19, enrolled during active disease. The nucleotide sequence is TGTGCCAGCAGCCCCCGTGAGGTAGCGGGGGGGAGAGTTCAAGAGACCCAGTACTTC. Translated, this is CASSPREVAGGRVQETQYF. Joined to the reference TRBV7-7 and TRBJ2-5 proteins, this CDR3 gives the full variable domain: GAGVSQSPRYKVTKRGQDVTLRCDPISSHATLYWYQQALGQGPEFLTYFNYEAQPDKSGLPSDRFSAERPEGSISTLTIQRTEQRDSAMYRCASSPREVAGGRVQETQYFGPGTRLLVL.